A selection of T cell receptor beta chains follows, all from one sample in a study of T cell responses to AZD1222 COVID-19 vaccine. Clones were sequenced by immunoSEQ multiplex PCR, and TCRdb holds only the in-frame ones, with some missing. This sample has 150,000 to 200,000 clones, with 92% found just once. Sequencing was performed on peripheral blood, taken on day 0 of AZD1222 vaccination. These TCRs come from an adult in good health. CDR3s include the opening cysteine and the closing phenylalanine or tryptophan. A D gene is named only where the DNA matches it firmly. The size field is filled for only some rows; it gives once, few, many or a size class.

V	size	J	D	DNA	CDR3
TRBV7-2	.	TRBJ1-3	.	TGTGCCAGCAGCTTGAGGGAGGGACCAGGAAACACCATATATTTT	CASSLREGPGNTIYF
TRBV30	.	TRBJ1-2	.	TGTGCCTGGACTACTAAGACAATCTATGGCTACACCTTC	CAWTTKTIYGYTF
TRBV30	.	TRBJ1-2	TRBD1	TGTGCCTGGAGGGAAGGCAGGGGGCCTTATGGCTACACCTTC	CAWREGRGPYGYTF
TRBV6-5	few	TRBJ2-7	TRBD1	TGTGCCAGCACCCCCCTGGGACAGAGCTCCTACGAGCAGTACTTC	CASTPLGQSSYEQYF
TRBV5-4	once	TRBJ1-6	TRBD1	TGTGCCAGCAGCTTGGGGGACAGGGTCTACTCACCCCTCCACTTT	CASSLGDRVYSPLHF
TRBV27	.	TRBJ2-6	.	TGTGCCAGCAGTCCGGGTTATTTCTCTGGGGCCAACGTCCTGACTTTC	CASSPGYFSGANVLTF
TRBV6-5	once	TRBJ1-1	.	TGTGCCAGCAGTCCACCAGCACGTAGCACTGAAGCTTTCTTT	CASSPPARSTEAFF
TRBV7-9	.	TRBJ2-4	.	TGTGCCAGCAGCCCGAGGGACCGGAGTAACATTCAGTACTTC	CASSPRDRSNIQYF
TRBV6-5	.	TRBJ1-2	.	TGTGCCAGCAGTTACAAAGGGTACGGCTACACCTTC	CASSYKGYGYTF
TRBV3-1/TRBV3-2	.	TRBJ2-7	TRBD1	TGTGCCAGCAGCCAAGATATCGAAGGAGGTGGGACAGCGTACTTC	CASSQDIEGGGTAYF
TRBV5-1	.	TRBJ1-1	.	TGCGCCAGCAGCTTGGGGGTCCGTATGGGGACAAACACTGAAGCTTTCTTT	CASSLGVRMGTNTEAFF
TRBV19	.	TRBJ1-5	TRBD1	TGTGCCAGTAGTATCGGACAGGGGGGGGATCAGCCCCAGCATTTT	CASSIGQGGDQPQHF
TRBV4-1	.	TRBJ2-1	TRBD2	TGCGCCACCAGTAGGGGCCTAGCGGGTAATGAGCAGTTCTTC	CATSRGLAGNEQFF
TRBV11-1	once	TRBJ2-1	.	TGTGCCAGCAGCCACCGTGGGACTGGAAACTACAATGAGCAGTTCTTC	CASSHRGTGNYNEQFF
TRBV6-2/TRBV6-3	.	TRBJ2-6	.	TGTGCCAGTAGTTACGGGGACTCTGGGGCCAACGTCCTGACTTTC	CASSYGDSGANVLTF
TRBV6-5	.	TRBJ1-6	.	TGTGCCAGCAGTTGGGAGGGATATAATTCACCCCTCCACTTT	CASSWEGYNSPLHF
TRBV29-1	.	TRBJ2-7	.	TGCAGCGCTATATGGGGGGCCGGCTACGAGCAGTACTTC	CSAIWGAGYEQYF
TRBV7-2	.	TRBJ1-5	.	TGTGCCAGCAGCCCTAGGGTGGGTAGCAATCAGCCCCAGCATTTT	CASSPRVGSNQPQHF
TRBV20-1	.	TRBJ2-1	.	TGCAGTGCTAGTGCTAGGGTCGGTGAGCAGTTCTTC	CSASARVGEQFF
TRBV5-4	.	TRBJ1-1	.	TGTGCCAGCAGCTCCCGAGCAGGGAACACTGAAGCTTTCTTT	CASSSRAGNTEAFF
TRBV27	.	TRBJ2-7	TRBD1	TGTGCCAGCAGTTTAAGGGCAGGGGGCTACGAGCAGTACTTC	CASSLRAGGYEQYF
TRBV5-1	.	TRBJ1-1	.	TGCGCCAGCAGCTCCCAGGGAGTGAACACTGAAGCTTTCTTT	CASSSQGVNTEAFF
TRBV19	.	TRBJ2-1	.	TGTGCCAGTAGTATAGATCCGGGGACCTACAATGAGCAGTTCTTC	CASSIDPGTYNEQFF
TRBV15	.	TRBJ1-4	TRBD1	TGTGCCACCAGCACACCGGGACAGGGGGCTAATGAAAAACTGTTTTTT	CATSTPGQGANEKLFF
TRBV29-1	.	TRBJ1-2	.	TGCAGCGTTGTGGGACGGGGAGTAACTAACTATGGCTACACCTTC	CSVVGRGVTNYGYTF
TRBV5-1	.	TRBJ1-4	.	TGCGCCAGCAGCTTGGGCCCGGGGGCAGGGAAACCAACTAATGAAAAACTGTTTTTT	CASSLGPGAGKPTNEKLFF
TRBV30	.	TRBJ1-1	TRBD1	TGTGCCTGGAGTCCTGCAGGGACAGGGAGGACTGAAGCTTTCTTT	CAWSPAGTGRTEAFF
TRBV19	.	TRBJ1-5	.	TGTGCCAGTAGTATCGGGGGGGCTGGCAATCAGCCCCAGCATTTT	CASSIGGAGNQPQHF
TRBV4-1	.	TRBJ2-5	.	TGCGCCAGCAGCCAAGAAAGAGGCCCAGAGACCCAGTACTTC	CASSQERGPETQYF
TRBV20-1	.	TRBJ1-2	TRBD1	TGCAGTGCTTCAGGGGGCTATGGCTACACCTTC	CSASGGYGYTF
TRBV19	.	TRBJ1-1	TRBD1	TGTGCCAGTAGTCCGGGACAGGTGAACACTGAAGCTTTCTTT	CASSPGQVNTEAFF